The next 3 T cell receptor beta chains were all read from a single sample in a study of T cell responses to AZD1222 COVID-19 vaccine. Profiling relied on immunoSEQ multiplex PCR, and the TCRdb table lists in-frame clones only, not all of them. Seen here are tens of thousands of clones, 85% to 90% observed once, and the top ten hold more than 4%. Here the sequenced sample was peripheral blood, taken 28 days after the second dose of the MenACWY control vaccine. The source is an adult who received the MenACWY meningococcal vaccine as a control.

The CDR3 loop reads CASSLDRTPREQYF. The CDR3 nucleotides are TGTGCCAGCAGTTTGGATAGAACCCCTCGGGAGCAGTACTTC. The rearrangement uses TRBV28 and TRBJ2-7; D is ambiguous. The CDR3 sequence is 14 residues long. V was cut by 3 bases and J by 7 bases, with 16 bases left in between. The germline CDR1 and CDR2 sequences are MDHEN and SYDVKM.

This clone was recorded once. The chain recombines TRBV9 with TRBJ1-1; a weak D match, TRBD1 (6 bases). The CDR3 extends over 13 amino acids. Germline CDR1 is SGDLS and CDR2 is YYNGEE. Trimming shortened V by 3 bases and J by 7 bases, and 13 bases separated the two germline ends. CDR3 sequence: CASSEPRGGEAFF. In DNA form, the CDR3 reads TGTGCCAGCAGCGAACCCCGAGGGGGTGAAGCTTTCTTT.

The chain has TRBV2 and TRBJ2-7; a weak D match, TRBD1 (5 bases). Germline V gene lookup returns CDR1 SNHLY and CDR2 FYNNEI. The ends were cut back, 6 bases at V and 6 bases at J, with 12 bases in the middle. The CDR3 runs to 12 residues. The CDR3 DNA follows: TGTGCCAGCAGCTCAGGGTTTGGCGAGCAGTACTTC. Its protein is CASSSGFGEQYF.